This paragraph reports one T cell receptor beta chain. Its target antigen remains unknown. This could be a read error, since a much larger clone is one nucleotide away. Library generation was performed with PCR. Sequencing used an Illumina HiSeq 4000. Preparation of bulk TCR libraries followed a previously described approach, with the TCR primers listed in Table S5. Purification of total RNA was performed with the Qiagen AllPrep DNA/RNA kit. Before analysis, reads from multiple sequencing runs of the same library were pooled. As for the original processing: Reads were retained only if the reads had an exact TCR constant sequence, and the retained reads were trimmed to 150 nt and grouped according to their 12-nt molecular barcodes. Within each barcode group, reads were sub-clustered at a 15% Levenshtein threshold, and quality-weighted consensus sequences were built per RNA molecule. Non-functional sequences were excluded, and lower-count sequences lying one edit away from another sequence were also excluded. Based on fitting two negative binomial distributions, any barcode sub-cluster with under 20% of the maximum read count was discarded. TCRdb reran the public reads through fastp at Q25 and MiXCR, keeping productive beta chains. Every distinct CDR3 protein forms one entry, paired with its most common genes and DNA. TCRdb, not the authors, supplied the V and J calls. In this sample the table shows 600,000 to 650,000 distinct CDR3 sequences, about 20% of which occur a single time. The top ten hold roughly 0.83% of the sample.

This sample stems from a study of molecular identifiers for immune sequencing clone quantification (dated by TCRdb to the late 2010s). For context, the study as a whole: For a replicate experiment, RNA from approximately 20,000 or 100,000 naive CD8 T cells was divided into five aliquots, and four of the five aliquots were sequenced. The study was a methods study using CD8 T cells to benchmark molecular-identifier clustering-based TCR repertoire sequencing (MIDCIRS) and TCR RNA copy counting. Broad study findings and their caveats: Identical TCR molecules sharing a barcode could cause highly expanded clone sizes to be underestimated. Modeling indicated approximately 2.7 TCR RNA copies recovered per cell, compared with around 10 by digital PCR, which implies a capture efficiency of around 30%. The naive libraries included spiked-in Jurkat TCR RNA (over nine copies' worth), and this RNA is not part of the donor repertoire. When barcode sub-clustering was left out, chimeric consensus sequences inflated TCR diversity, with chimeras reaching as high as 47%. Clones above 20 RNA copies held over 99% of molecules in CMV-specific effector cells but under 1% in naive cells. Spiked-in Jurkat TCR RNA equal to a single cell's worth was reported to be detectable even within one million naive CD8 T cells.

Libraries of naive CD8 T cells were built from anywhere between roughly 18,000 and 1,000,000 sorted cells, with 10%, 30% or 50% of the purified RNA used. Naive CD8 T cells, defined as CD8+CD4-CCR7+CD45RA+, were FACS-sorted into RLT Plus buffer on a BD FACSAria II. Around 11 TCR copies' worth of Jurkat RNA were spiked into about 20,000-1,100,000 naive CD8 T cell samples to test detection sensitivity. Enrichment of CD8 T cells was performed with RosetteSep CD8+ T Cell Enrichment Cocktail and Ficoll-Paque, after which ACK red cell lysis was carried out. CDR1 and CDR2 were assigned from the germline V gene as SGHRS and YFSETQ. V is cut back by 4 bases and J by 9 bases, with 10 bases in the junction unmatched. Counted from cysteine to phenylalanine, this CDR3 has 13 amino acids. Only the CDR3 part of the read is kept: 39 bases, read in frame from the first base.

This sequence uses TRBV5-1 and TRBJ2-7; 7 bases in the middle match TRBD1. The source of this sequence is a human donor in good health. Some libraries in this study had Jurkat cell RNA spiked in. Sequenced: naive CD8+ T cells from blood, with Jurkat cell RNA spiked in. What the cell subset or site label conveys for this sample: FACS-sorted CD8+CD4-CCR7+CD45RA+ naive T cells. CDR3 protein: CASSLQGPHGQYF. The DNA sequence is given as TGCGCCAGCAGCCTACAGGGGCCCCACGGGCAGTACTTC.